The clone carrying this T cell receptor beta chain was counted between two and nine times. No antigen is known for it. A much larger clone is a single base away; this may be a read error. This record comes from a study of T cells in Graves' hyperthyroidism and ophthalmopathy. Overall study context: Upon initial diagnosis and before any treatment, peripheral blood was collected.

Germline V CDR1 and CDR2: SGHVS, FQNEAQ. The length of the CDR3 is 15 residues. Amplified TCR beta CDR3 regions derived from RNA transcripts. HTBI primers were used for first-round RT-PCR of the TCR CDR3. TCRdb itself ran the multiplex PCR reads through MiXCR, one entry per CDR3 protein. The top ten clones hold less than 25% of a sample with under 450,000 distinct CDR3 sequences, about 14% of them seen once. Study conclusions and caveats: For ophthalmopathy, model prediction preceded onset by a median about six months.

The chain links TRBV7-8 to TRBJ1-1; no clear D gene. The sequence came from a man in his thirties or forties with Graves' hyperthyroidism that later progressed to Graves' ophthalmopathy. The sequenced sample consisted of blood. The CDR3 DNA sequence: TGTGCCGGCAGTCCTTCCCGGGTCTTGAACACTGAAGCTTTCTTT. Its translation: CAGSPSRVLNTEAFF.